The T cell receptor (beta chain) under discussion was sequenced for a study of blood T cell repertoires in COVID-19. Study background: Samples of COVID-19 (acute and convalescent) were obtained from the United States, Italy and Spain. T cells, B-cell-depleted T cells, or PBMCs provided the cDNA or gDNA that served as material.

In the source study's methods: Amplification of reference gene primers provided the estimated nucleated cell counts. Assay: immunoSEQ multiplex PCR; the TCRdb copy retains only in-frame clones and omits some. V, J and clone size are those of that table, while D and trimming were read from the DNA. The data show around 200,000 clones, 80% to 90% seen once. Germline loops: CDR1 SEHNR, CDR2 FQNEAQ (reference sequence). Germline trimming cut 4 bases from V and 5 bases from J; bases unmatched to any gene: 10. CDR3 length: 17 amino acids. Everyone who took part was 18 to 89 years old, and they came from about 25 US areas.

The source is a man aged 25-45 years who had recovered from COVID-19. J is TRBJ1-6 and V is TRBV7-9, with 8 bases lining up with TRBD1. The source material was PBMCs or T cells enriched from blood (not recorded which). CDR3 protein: CASSYLLGQGDNSPLHF. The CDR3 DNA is TGTGCCAGCAGCTACCTTCTTGGACAGGGTGATAATTCACCCCTCCACTTT.